The clone carrying this T cell receptor beta chain was observed a single time. Full-length variable regions came from constant-region reverse primers plus semi-nested Nested Universal Primer A PCR. TCRdb reanalysed the 5' RACE reads using MiXCR and keeps one entry per CDR3 protein. The sample lists about 64,000 distinct CDR3 sequences, approximately 23% occurring once. This CDR3 comprises 11 residues. Germline assignment: CDR1 SQVTM and CDR2 ANQGSEA. V shed 6 bases and J 7 bases; nucleotides not matched to a gene: 2. This receptor was identified in a female donor with breast cancer. This chain uses TRBV29-1 with TRBJ2-1; 8 nucleotides align to TRBD2. The sequencing sample was made of memory CD4+ T cells sorted from a lymph node. Described subset: memory CD4+ T cells, CD4+CD45RO+CD25-. The CDR3 loop is CSVAGVNEQFF. DNA of the CDR3: TGCAGCGTAGCGGGGGTTAATGAGCAGTTCTTC.